What follows is one T cell receptor beta chain and its context. The record originates from a study of cytomegalovirus exposure and HLA in healthy donors. Study details: The early release's HLA-typed donors yielded roughly 85 million unique TCRs. Out of fewer than 400 genotyped donors, less than 85% belonged to the Caucasian-associated ancestry cluster.

Germline values: CDR1 MNHNS, CDR2 SASEGT. The CDR3 extends over 12 amino acids. The V end lost 5 bases, the J end lost 12 bases, and 14 bases lay between the germline ends. The PCR had 60 Vbeta and 13 Jbeta primers. Method: immunoSEQ multiplex PCR; TCRdb's copy keeps in-frame clones and lacks some. The sample records about 100,000 clones, roughly 79% being singletons. Each of the donors was a healthy bone marrow donor. Sample: PBMCs. The rearrangement uses TRBV6-1 and TRBJ2-1; maybe TRBD1 (5 bases). This sequence originates from a man aged 55 to 70 in good health and CMV-seropositive. CDR3 in DNA: TGTGCCAGCAGTCCCCCAGGGCCCGTGCAGTTCTTC. Its translation is CASSPPGPVQFF.